Listed below are T cell receptor beta chains from one sample, sequenced in a study of T cell repertoires in cytomegalovirus infection. TCRdb analysed the reads with MiXCR anew, one entry per CDR3 protein. The sample consists of 400,000 or so distinct CDR3 sequences, about 33% of them appearing once. The sample consisted of PBMCs. These receptors all come from a human donor in good health (CMV status not recorded). Some clones in this sample may be carry-over from other donors' samples. Both conserved end residues are part of each CDR3. Fields, in order: V gene, CDR3 length, CDR3 protein.

>TRBV7-9|13
CASSSGVEQPQHF
>TRBV4-3|15
CASSQVPRQNSPLHF
>TRBV28|18
CASSHEGGAFGWPDTQYF
>TRBV12-3/TRBV12-4|15
CASSPQVTGNTAAFF
>TRBV10-1|13
CASSSQESDEQFF
>TRBV12-3/TRBV12-4|16
CASAGQGRSYNSPLHF
>TRBV19|15
CASSIVGGNTGELFF
>TRBV27|16
CASSRLLGPGANVLTF
>TRBV14|16
CASSQGVKGRQETQYF
>TRBV7-9|15
CASSQGQVGTNEQFF
>TRBV12-3/TRBV12-4|17
CASSPTGGGTYNSPLHF
>TRBV6-5|14
CASSTPLGDQGYTF
>TRBV19|15
CASSAGQVKSQPQHF
>TRBV7-2|13
CASSTRDRLQQYF
>TRBV4-1|13
CASSLTGFETQYF